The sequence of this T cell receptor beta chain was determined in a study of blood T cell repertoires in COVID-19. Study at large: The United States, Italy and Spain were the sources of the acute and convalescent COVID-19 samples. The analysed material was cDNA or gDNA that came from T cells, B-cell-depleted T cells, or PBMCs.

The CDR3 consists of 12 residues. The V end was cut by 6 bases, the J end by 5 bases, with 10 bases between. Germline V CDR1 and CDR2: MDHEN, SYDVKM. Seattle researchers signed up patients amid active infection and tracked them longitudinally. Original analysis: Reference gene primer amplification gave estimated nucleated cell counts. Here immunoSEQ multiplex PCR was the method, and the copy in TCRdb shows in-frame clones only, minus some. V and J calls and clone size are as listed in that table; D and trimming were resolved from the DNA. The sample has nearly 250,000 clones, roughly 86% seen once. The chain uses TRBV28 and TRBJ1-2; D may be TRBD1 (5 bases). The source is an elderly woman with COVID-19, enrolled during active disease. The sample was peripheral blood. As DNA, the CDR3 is TGTGCCAGCAGCTCGACAGTATATGGCTACACCTTC. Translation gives CASSSTVYGYTF.